These 29 T cell receptor beta chains were all obtained from the same sample, sequenced in a study of tumor-infiltrating lymphocytes in primary liver carcinoma. Extraction also yielded germline DNA, while blood RNA was obtained from unsorted whole blood. The investigators made TCR beta cDNA from 500 ng total RNA, using a constant-region primer. Slightly modified ARM-PCR with three nested multiplex PCR rounds yielded TCR beta libraries. Primers for the first two PCR rounds were TRBV1-TRBV30 forward primers and a C-beta reverse primer (about 10 cycles per round). TCRdb itself ran the multiplex PCR reads through MiXCR, one entry per CDR3 protein. The sample yields fewer than 400,000 distinct CDR3 sequences, 50% to 60% seen once. Specimen: peripheral blood. These receptors were collected from a woman aged 25 to 39 with primary liver carcinoma and hepatitis B virus infection.

The gene calls are TRBV28 and TRBJ2-7; D might be TRBD2 (5 bases). Germline V CDR1 and CDR2: MDHEN, SYDVKM. Trimming took off 5 bases at V and 0 bases at J, with 17 bases between the two ends. The CDR3 consists of 16 residues. The CDR3 spells CASSPAKRSSSYEQYF. The CDR3 bases are TGTGCCAGCAGTCCTGCGAAGCGGAGCAGCTCCTACGAGCAGTACTTC.

Notes on this clonotype: No conserved phenylalanine or tryptophan ends this CDR3, so it is likely a read error. The chain has TRBV24-1 and TRBJ2-1; D may correspond to TRBD1 or TRBD2 (5 bases each). CDR1 is KGHDR, CDR2 SFDVKD, per germline. The V end was cut by 5 bases, the J end by 7 bases, with 20 bases between. This CDR3 is built from 16 residues. DNA for the CDR3: TGTGCCACCAGTGGGCTAGGGACCAGAGTACTAAATGAGCAGTTCCTC. It translates to CATSGLGTRVLNEQFL.

Note on this clonotype: This may come from a read error, since a much larger clone is one base off. The chain carries TRBV29-1 and TRBJ2-3; 11 bases line up with TRBD2. In germline, CDR1 is SQVTM, CDR2 ANQGSEA. Germline trimming cut 1 base from V and 5 bases from J; bases unmatched to any gene: 8. The CDR3 runs to 16 residues. The CDR3 DNA sequence: TGCAGCGTTGAAGGAAAACTAGCGGGAGTTTTAGATACGCAGTATTTT. It specifies CSVEGKLAGVLDTQYF.

For this clonotype: At one end, the junction sequence differs from germline, possibly due to a read error. For the CDR3, the DNA is TGTGCCGGCAGTTCACCATCCGGGACGGGCTATGGCTACACCTTC. Protein sequence: CAGSSPSGTGYGYTF. V and J are TRBV6-5 and TRBJ1-2; possible D gene TRBD1, 5 bases. The CDR3 consists of 15 residues. CDR1 and CDR2 from the germline V gene are MNHEY and SVGAGI.

This clonotype was counted between two and nine times. This rearrangement joins TRBV28 to TRBJ2-7; 10 bases agree with TRBD1. J lost 5 bases, V lost 3 bases, and 4 bases had no gene match. The germline V gene has CDR1 MDHEN and CDR2 SYDVKM. The length of the CDR3 is 14 residues. The CDR3 is CASSFIGTGDEQYF. CDR3 sequence (DNA): TGTGCCAGCAGTTTCATCGGGACAGGGGACGAGCAGTACTTC.

With respect to this clonotype: A read error may be the cause here, since a much bigger clone is one base away. The rearrangement uses TRBV29-1 and TRBJ1-1; D remains unclear. There are 13 residues in the CDR3. CDR1 SQVTM and CDR2 ANQGSEA come from the germline V gene. This CDR3 is CSAEDQSNTEAFF. The CDR3 DNA reads TGCAGCGCTGAAGATCAGAGTAACACTGAAGCTTTCTTT.

The V gene is TRBV6-1, the J gene TRBJ2-1; D may be TRBD1 (9 bases). The ends were cut back, 6 bases at V and 9 bases at J, with 27 bases in the middle. This CDR3 is 17 amino acids long. Germline values: CDR1 MNHNS, CDR2 SASEGT. DNA of the CDR3: TGTGCCAGCAGATTCCCCGGGGGGGACAGGGTTCAGGGTGAGCAGTTCTTC. Translation gives CASRFPGGDRVQGEQFF.

J is TRBJ2-3 and V is TRBV6-2 or TRBV6-3; 14 nucleotides line up with TRBD2. The CDR3 length is 17 residues. V was pared by 5 bases and J by 6 bases, with 10 bases of the junction left unmatched. Germline CDR1 reads MNHEY; CDR2 reads SVGEGT. CDR3 region: CASSPHRTSGRRDTQYF. For the CDR3, the DNA is TGTGCCAGCAGTCCCCATCGGACTAGCGGGAGGAGGGATACGCAGTATTTT.

In this sample, this clonotype turned up many times. The chain has TRBV29-1 and TRBJ2-1, with D uncertain. The CDR3 is made up of 11 amino acids. In germline, CDR1 is SQVTM, CDR2 ANQGSEA. V lost 7 bases, J lost 5 bases, and 9 bases lay in between. Here the CDR3 DNA reads TGCAGCGCTCCGAGAAACAATGAGCAGTTCTTC. Its translation is CSAPRNNEQFF.

This clonotype has a count of ten or more. The chain joins TRBV4-1 to TRBJ2-1; no definite D call. Germline CDR1 is MGHRA and CDR2 is YSYEKL. The CDR3 consists of 11 residues. The V end lost 2 bases, the J end lost 7 bases, and 3 bases lay between the germline ends. In nucleotides, the CDR3 is TGCGCCAGCAGCCAAATGAATGAGCAGTTCTTC. Translating it yields CASSQMNEQFF.

Details on this clonotype: Since a much larger clone is just one base distant, this may be a read error. Likely a read error: the CDR3 ends without its conserved phenylalanine or tryptophan. V is TRBV6-2 or TRBV6-3 and J is TRBJ2-5; D tentatively reads TRBD1 or TRBD2 (5 bases each). The V end lost 4 bases, the J end lost 7 bases, and 16 bases lay between the germline ends. Germline CDR1 is MNHEY and CDR2 is SVGEGT. The CDR3 has 14 residues. The CDR3 sequence: CASSSGQPGATQYL. The CDR3 DNA is TGTGCCAGCAGTTCCGGGCAGCCCGGGGCGACCCAGTACTTA.

The sample holds one count of this clonotype. This CDR3 is missing its conserved last phenylalanine or tryptophan, likely due to a read error. The chain couples TRBV29-1 to TRBJ1-1, with unresolved D. The CDR3 runs 12 residues. Germline V gene lookup returns CDR1 SQVTM and CDR2 ANQGSEA. The CDR3 region is CIVQTGRTEAFL. Here the CDR3 DNA reads TGCATCGTTCAGACTGGGAGGACTGAAGCTTTCCTT.

This chain uses TRBV5-1 with TRBJ1-1, with D possibly being TRBD1 (6 bases). CDR3 length: 14 amino acids. The germline CDR1 and CDR2 sequences are SGHRS and YFSETQ. V was shortened by 0 bases and J by 3 bases, with 9 bases between the two germline ends. CDR3 coding DNA: TGCGCCAGCAGCTTGGACAGGGAGGACACTGAAGCTTTCTTT. It encodes CASSLDREDTEAFF.

This clonotype was detected a few times. Possible read error: a much larger clone is one base away. The chain has TRBV11-2 and TRBJ2-1; D not certain. Trimming left V 6 bases short and J 2 bases short, with 17 bases between. Germline V gene data show CDR1 as SGHAT and CDR2 as FQNNGV. The CDR3 length is 16 residues. The CDR3, as DNA: TGTGCCAGCAGGCCCCCCCAGGTGACGACCTACAATGAGCAGTTCTTC. Translated: CASRPPQVTTYNEQFF.

This clonotype was found many times. This chain connects TRBV29-1 to TRBJ2-4, with D possibly matching TRBD2 (6 bases). Looked up from germline, CDR1 is SQVTM and CDR2 is ANQGSEA. V gave up 5 bases and J gave up 0 bases, with 11 bases separating them. The CDR3 loop spans 14 amino acids. The CDR3: CSVLSGVAKNIQYF. The CDR3 bases are TGCAGCGTTTTGTCGGGAGTAGCCAAAAACATTCAGTACTTC.

The chain combines TRBV12-3 or TRBV12-4 with TRBJ2-1; tentative D call: TRBD2 (6 bases). The CDR3 contains 15 residues. Trimming took off 3 bases at V and 2 bases at J, with 11 bases between the two ends. The CDR3 region has the DNA TGTGCCAGCAGTTTGGACGGAGGGACCTACAATGAGCAGTTCTTC. It yields the protein CASSLDGGTYNEQFF.

In the case of this clonotype: A much more abundant neighbour one base away suggests this may be a read error. The chain has TRBV6-5 and TRBJ1-1, with no clear D. The CDR3 covers 13 residues. Per germline, CDR1 MNHEY and CDR2 SVGAGI. Here the CDR3 reads CASRPRETTEALF. The CDR3 nucleotides are TGTGCCAGCAGGCCTCGGGAGACAACTGAAGCTCTCTTT.

This chain joins TRBV4-1 and TRBJ2-5, with a possible D match to TRBD2 (5 bases). There are 13 residues in the CDR3. V was pared by 7 bases and J by 3 bases, with 12 bases between. Per the germline V gene, CDR1 is MGHRA and CDR2 is YSYEKL. In DNA form, the CDR3 reads TGCGCCAGCATTAATCTGAGGGAAGAGACCCAGTACTTC. As protein: CASINLREETQYF.

Many counts were recorded for this clonotype. V gene TRBV29-1 combines with J gene TRBJ2-1; TRBD2 agrees at 11 bases. V lost 7 bases to trimming and J lost 3 bases; unmatched junction nucleotides: 5. Looked up from germline, CDR1 is SQVTM and CDR2 is ANQGSEA. This CDR3 region has 14 residues. CDR3 sequence: CSAAGTSGYNEQFF. For the CDR3, the DNA is TGCAGCGCCGCCGGGACTAGCGGCTACAATGAGCAGTTCTTC.

A note on this clonotype: This may be a read error, as it is one base from a much larger clone. This chain joins TRBV7-9 and TRBJ2-7; D remains ambiguous. The CDR3 spans 11 residues. V lost 7 bases to trimming and J lost 3 bases, with 7 bases between them. Germline CDR1 reads SEHNR; CDR2 reads FQNEAQ (reference sequence). The CDR3 reads CASTSLYEQYF. The CDR3 region has the DNA TGTGCCAGCACTTCCCTCTACGAGCAGTACTTC.

Details on this clonotype: A single base separates this from a much larger clone, so it may be a read error. No conserved phenylalanine or tryptophan is present at the end of the CDR3, so a read error is the likely explanation. This chain uses TRBV29-1 with TRBJ2-1; D gene ambiguous. Germline-derived CDR1 and CDR2 are SQVTM and ANQGSEA. The CDR3 spans 14 residues. V lost 4 bases and J 0 bases, leaving 10 bases between the germline ends. The chain's CDR3 is CSVVSPGSYNEQFI. The CDR3 nucleotides read TGCAGCGTTGTCTCCCCTGGCTCCTACAATGAGCAGTTCATC.

Notes on this clonotype: This clone may be a read error of a much larger clone one base away. This chain joins TRBV10-3 and TRBJ2-7; 7 bases map to TRBD2. From germline, CDR1 is ENHRY and CDR2 SYGVKD. V shed 11 bases and J 5 bases; nucleotides not matched to a gene: 12. This CDR3 region has 13 residues. In DNA form, the CDR3 reads TGTGCCGTGGGAGGGGACCGAGACCACGAGCAGTACTTC. Translation: CAVGGDRDHEQYF.

Turning to this clonotype: Its ends do not fully match the called genes, so a read error is possible. This rearrangement joins TRBV7-2 to TRBJ2-5; 10 nucleotides match TRBD2. This CDR3 is built from 13 residues. CDR1 and CDR2 from the germline V gene are SGHTA and FQGNSA. As DNA, the CDR3 is TGCGCCAGCAGCGGGGGGGTCCAAGAGACCCAGTACTTC. Protein product: CASSGGVQETQYF.

Comments on this clonotype: The junction differs from germline at one of its ends, possibly a read error. This chain links TRBV6-2 or TRBV6-3 with TRBJ2-6, with a weak D call TRBD1 (6 bases). This CDR3 is built from 19 residues. Germline CDR1 MNHEY, CDR2 SVGEGT. The CDR3, as DNA: TGTGCCAGCAGTTCAGCCACAGGGACCGTTATGTTTGGGGCCAACCTCCTGACTTTC. Amino acid sequence: CASSSATGTVMFGANLLTF.

The rearrangement links TRBV11-3 to TRBJ2-2; possible D gene TRBD2, 5 bases. V dropped 4 bases and J dropped 8 bases, with 20 bases sitting between them. Germline CDR1 SGHNT, CDR2 YENEEA. The CDR3 has 16 amino acids. The chain's CDR3 is CASSSSRGVLTGELFF. CDR3 nucleotides: TGTGCCAGCAGCTCAAGTCGGGGAGTCCTAACAGGGGAGCTGTTTTTT.

About this clonotype itself: The junction differs from germline at one of its ends, possibly a read error. The chain links TRBV5-4 to TRBJ2-1, with 8 bases fitting TRBD2. In germline, CDR1 is SGHNT, CDR2 YYREEE (reference sequence). This CDR3 comprises 15 residues. This chain's CDR3 is CASSPTGTSYNGQFF. CDR3 nucleotide sequence: TGTGCCAGCAGCCCGACCGGGACTAGTTACAATGGGCAGTTCTTC.

As concerns this clonotype: The final CDR3 position lacks the conserved phenylalanine or tryptophan, pointing to a likely read error. This chain connects TRBV29-1 to TRBJ2-5, with unresolved D. The CDR3 totals 12 residues. CDR1 SQVTM and CDR2 ANQGSEA come from the germline V gene. Trimming took off 4 bases at V and 4 bases at J, with 10 bases between the two ends. Here the CDR3 reads CSVGASGETQYL. The DNA for the CDR3 is TGCAGCGTTGGGGCAAGTGGAGAGACCCAGTACCTC.

To note about this clonotype: The junction shows a germline mismatch at one end, possibly a read error. V and J are TRBV11-2 and TRBJ1-5, with D uncertain. CDR1 and CDR2 (germline): SGHAT, FQNNGV. This CDR3 spans 14 amino acids. CDR3 coding DNA: TGTGCCAGCAGCTTACTGTGTGTTGATCAGCCCCAGCACTTT. This encodes CASSLLCVDQPQHF.

This clonotype has at least ten counts. V is TRBV29-1 and J is TRBJ1-1, with a weak D call TRBD1 (5 bases). The V and J ends lost 4 bases and 4 bases respectively, with 19 bases between them. Germline CDR1 and CDR2: SQVTM and ANQGSEA. This CDR3 is built from 15 residues. CDR3 residues: CSVGTGGQSVTEAFF. The CDR3 DNA reads TGCAGCGTTGGAACGGGGGGTCAGTCGGTCACTGAAGCTTTCTTT.